The source of this TCR beta chain is a study of STAT5B mutations in CD4+ large granular lymphocyte leukemia. Trimming cost V 7 bases and J 6 bases; bases outside gene matches: 5. Germline CDR1 MNHNS, CDR2 SASEGT. The CDR3 has 13 residues. The table came from immunoSEQ multiplex PCR; TCRdb's copy has only in-frame clones and leaves some out. The repertoire holds more than 30,000 clones, less than 90% seen once, with over 0.4% in the top ten. In the case of this clone: The antigen is not known.

Findings and caveats of the study: TRBV06-family usage was enriched in top patient clones (8/27) versus controls (2/35).

The sequence came from a human donor in good health. The sample taken for sequencing was CD4+ T cells from blood buffy coats. V and J are TRBV6-1 and TRBJ2-1; 8 nucleotides line up with TRBD2. The CDR3 region is CASISGTSNEQFF. The CDR3 DNA follows: TGTGCCAGCATCTCCGGGACTAGCAATGAGCAGTTCTTC.